Reported below is one T cell receptor (beta chain). The antigen remains unidentified. Profiled with immunoSEQ multiplex PCR; TCRdb holds only in-frame clones, not every one. In the table there are around 60,000 clones, about 85% of which are singletons. Germline loops: CDR1 MDHEN, CDR2 SYDVKM. Deletions cut 2 bases from V and 3 bases from J, with 11 bases between. The CDR3 runs 14 residues. This record comes from a study of a mutant IDH1 vaccine in newly diagnosed glioma. About the study: There were approximately 60% males and about 38% females among treated patients, whose mean age was roughly 40 years.

Time point here: week 23, last vaccination. Topical imiquimod was applied with each vaccine dose, which held 300 ug of mutant IDH1 20-mer peptide. Diagnosis in the donors showed new WHO grade 3 or 4 astrocytomas that were IDH1-mutant and ATRX-lost. This sequence joins TRBV28 and TRBJ2-7; perhaps TRBD1 as D (6 bases). Sequences were derived from PBMCs, sampled from a glioma patient whose treatment included an IDH1 peptide vaccine. The TCR comes from a man younger than 40 with glioma. DNA of the CDR3: TGTGCCAGCAGTTTAGACAGGCGAGTCTACGAGCAGTACTTC. It is translated as CASSLDRRVYEQYF.